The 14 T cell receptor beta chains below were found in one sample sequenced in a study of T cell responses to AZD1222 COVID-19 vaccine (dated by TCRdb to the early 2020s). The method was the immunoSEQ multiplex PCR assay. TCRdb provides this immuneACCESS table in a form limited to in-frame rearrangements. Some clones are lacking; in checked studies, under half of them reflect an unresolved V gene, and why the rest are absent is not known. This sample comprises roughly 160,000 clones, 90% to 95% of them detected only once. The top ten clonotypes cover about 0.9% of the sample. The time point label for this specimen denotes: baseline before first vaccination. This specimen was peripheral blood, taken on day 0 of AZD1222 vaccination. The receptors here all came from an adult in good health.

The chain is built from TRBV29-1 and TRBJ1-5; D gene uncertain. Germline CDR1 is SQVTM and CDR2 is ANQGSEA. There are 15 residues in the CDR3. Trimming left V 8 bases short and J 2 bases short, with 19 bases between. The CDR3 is CSLFGGEYRNQPQHF. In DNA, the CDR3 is TGCAGCCTATTTGGTGGGGAATACCGCAATCAGCCCCAGCATTTT. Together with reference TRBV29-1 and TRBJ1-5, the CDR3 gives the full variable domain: SAVISQKPSRDICQRGTSLTIQCQVDSQVTMMFWYRQQPGQSLTLIATANQGSEATYESGFVIDKFPISRPNLTFSTLTVSNMSPEDSSIYLCSLFGGEYRNQPQHFGDGTRLSIL.

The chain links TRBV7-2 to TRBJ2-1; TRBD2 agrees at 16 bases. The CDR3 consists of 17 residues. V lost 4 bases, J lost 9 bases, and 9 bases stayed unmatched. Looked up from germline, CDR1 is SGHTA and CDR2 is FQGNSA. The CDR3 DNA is TGTGCCAGCAGCTATACCGGGACTAGCGGGGGGGCCGGTGAGCAGTTCTTC. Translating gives CASSYTGTSGGAGEQFF.

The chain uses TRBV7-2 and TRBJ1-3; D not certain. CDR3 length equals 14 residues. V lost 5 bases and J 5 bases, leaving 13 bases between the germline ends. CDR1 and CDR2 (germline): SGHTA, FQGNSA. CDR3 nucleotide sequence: TGTGCCAGCAGCAATCGACAAGTGAGAAACACCATATATTTT. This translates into CASSNRQVRNTIYF. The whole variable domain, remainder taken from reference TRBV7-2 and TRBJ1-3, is GAGVSQSPSNKVTEKGKDVELRCDPISGHTALYWYRQSLGQGLEFLIYFQGNSAPDKSGLPSDRFSAERTGGSVSTLTIQRTQQEDSAVYLCASSNRQVRNTIYFGEGSWLTVV.

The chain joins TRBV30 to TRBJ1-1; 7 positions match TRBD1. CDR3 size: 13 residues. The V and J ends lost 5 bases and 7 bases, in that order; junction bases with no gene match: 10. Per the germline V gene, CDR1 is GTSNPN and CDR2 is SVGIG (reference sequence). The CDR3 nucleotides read TGTGCCTGGGAAACAGGGGTGGATAATGAAGCTTTCTTT. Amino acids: CAWETGVDNEAFF.

CDR3: CASSEPPHWKGSYNEQFF. The CDR3 bases are TGTGCCAGCAGTGAACCTCCTCATTGGAAGGGTTCCTACAATGAGCAGTTCTTC. This chain uses TRBV6-1 with TRBJ2-1; D unclear. The ends were cut back, 2 bases at V and 1 base at J, with 18 bases in the middle. The CDR3 runs to 18 residues. Germline lookup yields CDR1 MNHNS and CDR2 SASEGT.

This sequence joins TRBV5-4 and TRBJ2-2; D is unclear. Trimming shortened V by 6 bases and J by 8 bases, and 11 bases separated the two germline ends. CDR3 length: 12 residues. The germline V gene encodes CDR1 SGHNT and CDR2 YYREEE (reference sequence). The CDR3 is CASTRDRGELFF. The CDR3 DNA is TGTGCCAGCACCCGTGATAGGGGGGAGCTGTTTTTT. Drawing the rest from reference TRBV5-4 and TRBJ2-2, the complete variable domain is ETGVTQSPTHLIKTRGQQVTLRCSSQSGHNTVSWYQQALGQGPQFIFQYYREEENGRGNFPPRFSGLQFPNYSSELNVNALELDDSALYLCASTRDRGELFFGEGSRLTVL.

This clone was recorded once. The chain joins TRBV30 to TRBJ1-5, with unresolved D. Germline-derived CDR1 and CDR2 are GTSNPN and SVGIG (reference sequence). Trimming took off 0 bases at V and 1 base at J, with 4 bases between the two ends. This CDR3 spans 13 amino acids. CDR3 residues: CAWSVKSNQPQHF. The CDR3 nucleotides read TGTGCCTGGAGTGTAAAGAGCAATCAGCCCCAGCATTTT.

Here the CDR3 reads CSAGGRGLMYF. Written as DNA, the CDR3 is TGCAGTGCGGGTGGTAGGGGACTCATGTATTTT. The V call is TRBV20-1, the J call TRBJ2-3, with D possibly TRBD2 on 6 matching bases. V shed 6 bases and J shed 14 bases, with 18 bases lying between them. CDR3 size: 11 residues. CDR1 is DFQATT, CDR2 SNEGSKA, per germline (reference sequence).

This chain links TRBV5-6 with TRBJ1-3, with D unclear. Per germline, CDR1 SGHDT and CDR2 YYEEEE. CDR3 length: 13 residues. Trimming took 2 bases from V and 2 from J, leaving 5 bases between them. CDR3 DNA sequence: TGTGCCAGCAGCTTTGGGGCTGGAAACACCATATATTTT. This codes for CASSFGAGNTIYF.

CDR3 nucleotide sequence: TGTGCCAGCAGACCCTCACCCAGATTTAATGAAAAACTGTTTTTT. Translated, it gives CASRPSPRFNEKLFF. The V gene is TRBV27, the J gene TRBJ1-4, with D hard to call. This CDR3 spans 15 amino acids. Germline V lookup: CDR1 MNHEY, CDR2 SMNVEV (reference sequence). Between the trimmed V and J ends, which lost 6 bases and 4 bases, there was a span of 15 bases.

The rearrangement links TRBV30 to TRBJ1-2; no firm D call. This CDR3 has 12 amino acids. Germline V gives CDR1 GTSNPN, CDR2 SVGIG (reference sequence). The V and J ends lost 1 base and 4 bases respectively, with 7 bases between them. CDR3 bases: TGTGCCTGGAGTGGGGGATTCTATGGCTACACCTTC. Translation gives CAWSGGFYGYTF.

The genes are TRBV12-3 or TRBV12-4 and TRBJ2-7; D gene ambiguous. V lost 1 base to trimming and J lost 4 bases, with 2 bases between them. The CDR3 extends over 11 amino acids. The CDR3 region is CASSLEYEQYF. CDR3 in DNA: TGTGCCAGCAGTTTAGAGTACGAGCAGTACTTC.

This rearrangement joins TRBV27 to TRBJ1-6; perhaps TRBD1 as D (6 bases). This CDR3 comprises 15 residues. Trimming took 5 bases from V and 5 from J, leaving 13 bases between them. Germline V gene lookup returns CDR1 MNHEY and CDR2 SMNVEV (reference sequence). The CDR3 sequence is CASSPRAGDNSPLHF. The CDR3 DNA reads TGTGCCAGCAGTCCACGGGCAGGGGATAATTCACCCCTCCACTTT.

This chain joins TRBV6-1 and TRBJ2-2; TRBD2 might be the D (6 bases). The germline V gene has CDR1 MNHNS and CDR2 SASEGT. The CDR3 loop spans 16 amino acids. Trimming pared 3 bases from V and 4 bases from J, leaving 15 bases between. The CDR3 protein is CASSEGLQRGTGELFF. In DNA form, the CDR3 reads TGTGCCAGCAGTGAGGGACTCCAAAGGGGCACCGGGGAGCTGTTTTTT.